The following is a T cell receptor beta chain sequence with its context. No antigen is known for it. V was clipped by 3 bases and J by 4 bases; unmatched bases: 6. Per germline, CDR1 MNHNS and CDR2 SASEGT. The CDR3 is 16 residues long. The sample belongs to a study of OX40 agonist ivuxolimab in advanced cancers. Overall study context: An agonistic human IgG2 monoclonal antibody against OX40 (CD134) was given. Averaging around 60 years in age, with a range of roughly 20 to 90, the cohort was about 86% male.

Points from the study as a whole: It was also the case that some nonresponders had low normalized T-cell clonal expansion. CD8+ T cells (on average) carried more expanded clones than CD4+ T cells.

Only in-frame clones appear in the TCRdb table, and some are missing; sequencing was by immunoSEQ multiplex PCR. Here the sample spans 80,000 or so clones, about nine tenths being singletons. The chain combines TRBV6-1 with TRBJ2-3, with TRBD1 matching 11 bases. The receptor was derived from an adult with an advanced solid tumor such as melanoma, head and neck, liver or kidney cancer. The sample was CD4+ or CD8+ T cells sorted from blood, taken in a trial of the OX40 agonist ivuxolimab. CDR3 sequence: CASSDDGQGAPDTQYF. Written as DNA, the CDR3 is TGTGCCAGCAGTGACGATGGACAGGGGGCACCAGATACGCAGTATTTT.